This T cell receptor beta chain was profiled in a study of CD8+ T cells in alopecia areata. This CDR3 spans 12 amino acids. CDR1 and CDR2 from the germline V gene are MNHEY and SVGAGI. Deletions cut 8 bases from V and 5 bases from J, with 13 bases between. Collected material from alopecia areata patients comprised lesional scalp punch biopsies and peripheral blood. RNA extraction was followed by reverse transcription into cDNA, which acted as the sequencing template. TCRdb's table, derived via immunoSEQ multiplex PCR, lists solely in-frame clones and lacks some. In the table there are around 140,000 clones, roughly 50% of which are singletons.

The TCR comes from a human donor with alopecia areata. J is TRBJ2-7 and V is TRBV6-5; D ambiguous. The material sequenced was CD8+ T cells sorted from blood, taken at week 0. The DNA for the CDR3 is TGTGCCAGCGCATCCGGGTTCCACGAGCAGTACTTC. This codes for CASASGFHEQYF.